Presented here are 3 T cell receptor beta chains from one specimen sequenced in a study of T cell changes during pregnancy in multiple sclerosis (dated by TCRdb to the late 2010s). Receptor libraries were prepared by the immunoSEQ multiplex PCR assay. TCRdb mirrors the immuneACCESS table, restricted to in-frame sequences. Some clones are absent from its copies; in checked studies, under half trace to an unresolved V gene, and the reason for the others is unknown. Across this sample there are fewer than 20,000 clones, with over 65% seen only once. The ten largest clones take up more than 9% of the sample. The sequencing here drew on CD8+ T cells from peripheral blood mononuclear cells, taken after pregnancy. These receptors originate from a female donor with multiple sclerosis, enrolled in a pregnancy study.

The J gene is TRBJ2-3, the V gene TRBV7-8, with TRBD1 matching 7 bases. Per germline, CDR1 SGHVS and CDR2 FQNEAQ. The CDR3 runs to 14 residues. The J segment lost 5 bases and the V segment lost 5 bases, leaving 7 bases of the junction unmatched. The CDR3, as DNA: TGTGCCAGCAGCCCTGACAGGGCGGGAGATACGCAGTATTTT. This gives the protein CASSPDRAGDTQYF.

The CDR3 nucleotides are TGCGCCAGCCAGGCTAGCGGGACCTACGAGCAGTACTTC. The encoded protein is CASQASGTYEQYF. The rearrangement links TRBV5-1 to TRBJ2-7; 9 nucleotides match TRBD2. The CDR3 loop spans 13 amino acids. V gave up 7 bases and J gave up 2 bases; unmatched junction bases: 4. CDR1 SGHRS and CDR2 YFSETQ come from the germline V gene.

The chain recombines TRBV11-3 with TRBJ2-7; 8 bases are a match to TRBD2. Looked up from germline, CDR1 is SGHNT and CDR2 is YENEEA. The CDR3 consists of 18 residues. V shed 0 bases and J 5 bases; nucleotides not matched to a gene: 15. CDR3 amino acids: CASSLDSGEERGSNEQYF. The CDR3 coding sequence is TGTGCCAGCAGCTTAGACTCCGGGGAGGAGCGGGGGAGCAACGAGCAGTACTTC.